The rows below give T cell receptor beta chains drawn from one sample of a study of regulatory T cells in long-lasting Graves disease. TCRdb re-called the multiplex PCR reads with MiXCR, one entry per CDR3 protein. This sample has a few hundred thousand distinct CDR3 sequences; roughly 12% occur once, and the top ten carry 18%. The same specimen was also included in a second study, on T cells in Graves' hyperthyroidism and ophthalmopathy.

The source material was peripheral blood mononuclear cells (PBMCs), sampled at new diagnosis, from a patient treated with antithyroid drugs. The origin of the receptors is a young woman with Graves disease. CDR3s include the opening cysteine and the closing phenylalanine or tryptophan. A D gene is named only where the DNA matches it firmly. Part of the rows lack a size; the others show once, few, many or a class for expanded clones.

TRBV10-3	TRBJ1-5	TRBD1	few	CAISKSDRVVGPHQPQHF	TGTGCCATCAGTAAATCGGACAGGGTGGTAGGACCCCATCAGCCCCAGCATTTT
TRBV30	TRBJ1-2	-	many	CARTSTPNRNYGYTF	TGTGCCCGCACCTCGACACCCAACCGCAACTATGGCTACACCTTC
TRBV20-1	TRBJ1-6	-	many	CSASGTTGAYNSPLHF	TGCAGTGCTAGCGGAACGACAGGAGCATATAATTCACCCCTCCACTTT
TRBV5-8	TRBJ1-2	-	many	CASSPSGAANYGYTF	TGTGCCAGCAGCCCGTCCGGAGCAGCTAACTATGGCTACACCTTC
TRBV6-2/TRBV6-3	TRBJ2-2	-	few	CASCIPGTGELFF	TGTGCCAGCTGCATCCCGGGCACCGGGGAGCTGTTTTTT
TRBV28	TRBJ2-2	-	many	CASTLGTSNTGELFF	TGTGCCAGCACCTTGGGGACATCGAACACCGGGGAGCTGTTTTTT
TRBV28	TRBJ2-6	-	many	CASSYLSSGANVLTF	TGTGCCAGCAGTTACTTGAGCTCTGGGGCCAACGTCCTGACTTTC
TRBV3-1	TRBJ1-1	-	many	CASSQSGYAEAFF	TGTGCCAGCAGCCAATCGGGATACGCTGAAGCTTTCTTT
TRBV7-6	TRBJ1-6	-	-	CASSLLQDSSPLHF	TGTGCCAGCAGCTTATTACAGGATAGTTCACCCCTCCACTTT
TRBV4-1	TRBJ2-7	TRBD1	-	CASSPGLGQGQKQYF	TGCGCCAGCAGCCCGGGCCTAGGACAGGGTCAAAAGCAGTACTTC
TRBV28	TRBJ2-7	-	many	CASMEIDSPYLGEQYF	TGTGCCAGCATGGAAATCGACAGTCCATACCTGGGGGAGCAGTACTTC
TRBV7-2	TRBJ2-5	TRBD1	few	CASSQERGPQYF	TGTGCCAGCAGCCAAGAAAGGGGGCCCCAGTACTTC
TRBV7-3	TRBJ1-4	-	many	CASVAVSGEKLFF	TGTGCCAGCGTTGCGGTTTCGGGAGAAAAACTGTTTTTT
TRBV2	TRBJ1-3	-	many	CASSESRAGNTIYF	TGTGCCAGCAGTGAAAGCAGGGCTGGAAACACCATATATTTT
TRBV11-2	TRBJ2-4	TRBD2	many	CASRLAGGRGNIQYF	TGTGCCAGCCGACTAGCGGGGGGGCGGGGAAACATTCAGTACTTC
TRBV6-1	TRBJ1-1	-	many	CASSTPRVSEAFF	TGTGCCAGCAGTACCCCCAGGGTATCTGAAGCTTTCTTT
TRBV7-2	TRBJ2-3	-	-	CASSSQLVTSDTQYF	TGTGCCAGCAGCTCCCAACTAGTCACCTCAGATACGCAGTATTTT
TRBV5-1	TRBJ2-7	TRBD1	-	CASSSRDRSYEQYF	TGCGCCAGCAGCTCGAGGGACAGGTCCTACGAGCAGTACTTC
TRBV7-2	TRBJ2-7	-	many	CASSLSVGNSDEQYF	TGTGCCAGCAGCTTAAGTGTTGGGAATTCCGACGAGCAGTACTTC
TRBV27	TRBJ2-1	TRBD1	many	CASSPEGQGAGNEQFF	TGTGCCAGCAGTCCAGAGGGACAGGGGGCCGGGAATGAGCAGTTCTTC
TRBV28	TRBJ2-5	-	many	CASSLSGQRKETQYF	TGTGCCAGCAGTTTAAGCGGGCAAAGGAAAGAGACCCAGTACTTC
TRBV20-1	TRBJ1-2	-	-	CSARAGPYGYTF	TGCAGTGCTAGAGCAGGTCCCTATGGCTACACCTTC
TRBV28	TRBJ1-5	-	-	CASSPGGRRDQPQHF	TGTGCCAGCAGTCCCGGTGGCCGACGCGATCAGCCCCAGCATTTT
TRBV13	TRBJ2-3	TRBD2	-	CASTVAGGKDTQYF	TGTGCCAGCACCGTAGCGGGGGGTAAAGATACGCAGTATTTT
TRBV7-3	TRBJ2-1	TRBD2	many	CASSPLTSGPGGREQFF	TGTGCCAGCAGCCCCCTGACTAGCGGCCCCGGGGGAAGGGAGCAGTTCTTC
TRBV30	TRBJ1-4	-	few	CTWSVPPILSSSHRGNEKLFF	TGTACCTGGAGTGTCCCACCGATATTAAGCTCGTCTCATAGGGGTAATGAAAAACTGTTTTTT
TRBV18	TRBJ1-2	-	-	CASRLRAEVNYGYTF	TGTGCCAGCCGCCTCCGGGCCGAAGTTAACTATGGCTACACCTTC
TRBV12-3/TRBV12-4	TRBJ2-5	-	many	CASSLRPETQYF	TGTGCCAGCAGTTTAAGGCCGGAGACCCAGTACTTC
TRBV12-3/TRBV12-4	TRBJ1-1	-	many	CAIHSSFGNTEAFF	TGTGCCATTCACAGCTCCTTTGGGAACACTGAAGCTTTCTTT
TRBV3-1	TRBJ1-2	TRBD1	many	CASSGRPGDRGGYTF	TGTGCCAGCAGCGGGAGACCAGGAGACAGGGGTGGCTACACCTTC
TRBV4-3	TRBJ2-3	TRBD2	few	CASSLRLARDTQYF	TGCGCCAGCAGCCTAAGACTAGCCCGAGATACGCAGTATTTT
TRBV5-1	TRBJ1-5	-	many	CASSLDGTDGNQPQHF	TGCGCCAGCAGCTTGGATGGGACGGACGGCAATCAGCCCCAGCATTTT
TRBV13	TRBJ2-5	-	few	CASSLRGAYQETQYF	TGTGCCAGCAGTTTACGGGGAGCGTACCAAGAGACCCAGTACTTC